The rows below give T cell receptor beta chains drawn from one sample of a study of blood T cell repertoires in COVID-19. Only in-frame clones appear in the TCRdb table, and some are missing; sequencing was by immunoSEQ multiplex PCR. The repertoire consists of 150,000 or so clones, with roughly 84% occurring once and the leading ten covering 4%. The sample comprised peripheral blood. These receptors all come from a woman aged 60-70 years with acute or convalescent COVID-19. The conserved cysteine and the conserved F or W are not part of the CDR3 here. Expanded clones get a size class; other rows say once, few or many, or leave the size out.

cdr3_aa	v_call	clone_size
ASSYLGQYSYEQY	TRBV28	.
ASSQCGLAGITDTQY	TRBV23-1	.
ASSSSSLAGRGTGELF	TRBV7-9	.
AISESEDYGYT	TRBV10-3	.
ASSPSQGVETQY	TRBV18	.
SVGSGTGVTGELF	TRBV29-1	.
ASSPPRGQAHQETQY	TRBV18	.
ASRRDFQAF	TRBV12-3/TRBV12-4	.
ATSSIQGSLHEQF	TRBV24-1	.
ASGTSGSITDTQY	TRBV5-6	.
ASSPRQGVAYEQY	TRBV9	.
ASSRGQGDRSQY	TRBV18	.
ASSPTQGVFPLNTEAF	TRBV7-9	.
SVTRGQANTGELF	TRBV29-1	.
AWRETDTQY	TRBV30	.
ASSLVASGYNEQF	TRBV7-2	.
ASSVSGTVSQPQH	TRBV9	.
AWRGQGGGRDTQY	TRBV30	.
ASSIGQGAVQQY	TRBV19	.
ASSTKSTSGTTGELF	TRBV7-9	.
SVRKAGGGGETQY	TRBV29-1	.
ASSPQTGPAVIQY	TRBV5-1	.
SQSRDSGNTEAF	TRBV29-1	.
ASSQDLGLDYEQY	TRBV4-3	.
ASSFSLGLAGSPMNYEQY	TRBV28	.
SVARDSNNEQF	TRBV29-1	.
ATSATGTDQETQY	TRBV24-1	.
ATSDRAGGYGYT	TRBV24-1	.
ATWTGGATGELF	TRBV10-3	.
ASSSSGVPGGYT	TRBV28	few
ASRLDSVTNEKLF	TRBV28	.
ASSFGQGVDSPLH	TRBV27	.
ASSPATSGRAGDTQY	TRBV3-1/TRBV3-2	.
ASSLIGGVTTDTQY	TRBV7-3	.
ASSPLAKNIQY	TRBV6-5	.
ASTDRTPLAKNIQY	TRBV5-8	few
GGWGGESNEQY	TRBV29-1	.
ASQTGNEQF	TRBV12-5	.
ASSPLSGRAADTQY	TRBV28	.
ASRAGQIHWENQPQH	TRBV2	.
ASSSGQGPYYEQY	TRBV5-5	.
ASSGHYEQY	TRBV9	once
ASSASRFTEQF	TRBV7-9	.
ASSLALGSGFTEAF	TRBV5-1	few
ANDGQGGAGATYNEQF	TRBV21-1	.
ASTNGLFTDTQY	TRBV6-5	.
ASRVKRAQY	TRBV3-1/TRBV3-2	.
AWSTGATYEQY	TRBV30	.
ASSLLGDQPQH	TRBV7-9	.
ASSVQGYTEAF	TRBV2	.
ASSDGRAVYNEQF	TRBV25-1	.
ASRETGRVYEQY	TRBV28	few
ASSRGTPTTEAF	TRBV5-6	.
ASSVSGRAGTDTQY	TRBV6-1	few
ASSKTRFSEKLF	TRBV6-2/TRBV6-3	.